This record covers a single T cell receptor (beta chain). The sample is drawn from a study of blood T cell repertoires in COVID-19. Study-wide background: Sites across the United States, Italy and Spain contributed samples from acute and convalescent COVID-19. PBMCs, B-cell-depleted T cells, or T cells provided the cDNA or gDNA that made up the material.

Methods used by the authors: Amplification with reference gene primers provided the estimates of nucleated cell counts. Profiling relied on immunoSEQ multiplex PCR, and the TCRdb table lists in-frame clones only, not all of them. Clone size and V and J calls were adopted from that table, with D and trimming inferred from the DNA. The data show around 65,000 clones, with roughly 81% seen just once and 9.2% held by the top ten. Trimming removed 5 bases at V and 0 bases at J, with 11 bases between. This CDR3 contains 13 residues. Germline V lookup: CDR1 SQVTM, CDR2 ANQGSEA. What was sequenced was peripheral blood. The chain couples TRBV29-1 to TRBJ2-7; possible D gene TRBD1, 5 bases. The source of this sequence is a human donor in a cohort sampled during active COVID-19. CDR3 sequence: CSVQQASSYEQYF. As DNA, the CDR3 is TGCAGCGTTCAACAGGCGAGCTCCTACGAGCAGTACTTC.